What follows describes a single TCR beta chain. No cognate antigen has been identified for it. No much larger clonotype is one base removed from it; base qualities were not supplied. The data are from a study of blood T cell repertoires in COVID-19 (dated by TCRdb to the early 2020s). With regard to the full study: The collaborator samples originated in the United States, Italy and Spain and spanned the acute and convalescent phases of COVID-19. The prospective study material was composed of cDNA or gDNA derived from T cells, B-cell-depleted T cells, or PBMCs. Subjects who had been exposed to COVID-19, were actively infected with it, or had recovered from it provided the deeply sampled blood TCRbeta repertoires that made up the dataset. A freely available public database, intended as a resource for researchers studying the immune response to SARS-CoV-2, is where the repertoires were released. The samples were drawn from two sources: the first 160 participants of the ongoing ImmuneRACE study, and 1,000 to 1,500 subjects contributed by 6 global collaborators. Sample metadata almost always included a de-identified subject ID, COVID-19 status, age in years and sex. HLA class I and class II types, where available, came from metadata supplied by the sample provider rather than from assay-based typing. Summary of the overall study and its limitations: The quantity of clinical and demographic metadata differed by source and by participant and was supplied without curation.

TCRbeta CDR3 regions were amplified from genomic DNA by means of the immunoSEQ Assay, a bias-controlled multiplex PCR. The source study handled its data this way. The number of nucleated cells in each sample was estimated from the amplification of reference gene primers within the assay. To quantify the absolute abundance of each unique TCRbeta CDR3 rearrangement, sequence reads were collapsed and filtered. Productive Simpson clonality was computed per sample as the square root of Simpson's diversity index over productive rearrangements. TCRdb limited this immuneACCESS table to in-frame rearrangements with V and J called. A share of clones is missing; checked studies link under half to unresolved V genes, and the rest is unexplained. V and J calls and clone size are those listed in that table; D and trimming were worked out from the DNA. The sample contains about 160,000 clones, around four fifths of them found a single time. The ten largest clonotypes hold about 4.6% of the sample.

V loses 5 bases of germline sequence and J loses 4 bases, and the interval between the two ends is 11 bases. Its CDR3 holds 13 amino acids, cysteine through phenylalanine. The sequence is cut down to CDR3 DNA, 39 bases in frame from base 1. Via the germline V gene, CDR1 is SGHTA and CDR2 FQGNSA. Enrolling through a virtual design, the prospective study's participants ranged in age from about 18 to 89 years and lived across 24 United States geographic areas. In the prospective study, participants were assigned to cohorts based on the clinical history participants reported in a screening survey and a study questionnaire. Recovered participants in ImmuneRACE Cohort 3 were defined by two consecutive negative NP/OP PCR tests, clearance by a healthcare professional, or resolution of symptoms. Each participant in the prospective study had whole blood, serum and a nasopharyngeal or oropharyngeal swab collected by mobile phlebotomists. Participants in the prospective study had the option to provide additional blood draws and questionnaires over a 2-month period. Before DNA extraction, blood samples from the prospective study were shipped at room temperature or frozen.

Sequenced input: PBMCs or T cells enriched from blood (not recorded which). The V and J segments used are TRBV7-2 and TRBJ2-5, and possibly TRBD1, on 6 matching bases. The clonotype comes from a woman aged 45-65 years who had recovered from COVID-19. The DNA reads as follows: TGTGCCAGCAGCCGAACAGGGTCAGAGACCCAGTACTTC. Translation gives CASSRTGSETQYF.